One and the same sample provided the 15 T cell receptor beta chains below, sequenced in a study of shared clonotypes between healthy human individuals. Only in-frame clones appear in the TCRdb table, and some are missing; sequencing was by immunoSEQ multiplex PCR. Among roughly 2.6 million clones listed, roughly nine tenths were seen once. The material sequenced was naive CD4+ T cells sorted from blood. Regarding subset: CD45RA+ positively selected. These receptors came from a man younger than 35 in good health.

As concerns this clone: Other DNA sequences within the sample encode an identical CDR3. The V gene is TRBV7-9, the J gene TRBJ1-1; D remains unclear. The germline V gene encodes CDR1 SEHNR and CDR2 FQNEAQ (reference sequence). Trimming removed 5 bases at V and 1 base at J, with 2 bases between. This CDR3 is built from 11 residues. CDR3 sequence reads: CASSRNTEAFF. The CDR3 coding sequence is TGTGCCAGCAGCAGGAACACTGAAGCTTTCTTT.

This rearrangement joins TRBV28 to TRBJ1-2; D gene ambiguous. The germline gives CDR1 MDHEN, CDR2 SYDVKM. This CDR3 is built from 15 residues. V shed 8 bases and J shed 4 bases, with 20 bases lying between them. CDR3 DNA: TGTGCCAGCCAAGAAGCCAGTCGGGAGGGCTATGGCTACACCTTC. Translated: CASQEASREGYGYTF.

The chain links TRBV15 to TRBJ1-2; a weak D match, TRBD1 (5 bases). Trimming removed 1 base at V and 2 bases at J, with 5 bases between. The CDR3 covers 13 residues. Germline CDR1 LNHNV, CDR2 YYDKDF (reference sequence). CDR3 sequence: CATSRGGNYGYTF. CDR3 DNA: TGTGCCACCAGCAGAGGGGGGAACTATGGCTACACCTTC.

About this clone itself: The junction and the germline gene differ at one end; a read error may be behind it. This chain links TRBV27 with TRBJ1-6; D gene unclear. The CDR3 spans 17 residues. The V gene's germline CDR1 is MNHEY and CDR2 SMNVEV (reference sequence). CDR3 nucleotides: TGTGCCAGCAGTCTAGGCCCGTCCAGCTCCTATAATTCACCCCCCCACTTT. This translates into CASSLGPSSSYNSPPHF.

Remarks on this clone: The same CDR3 also results from other DNA sequences found in this sample. V and J are TRBV28 and TRBJ2-7, with D perhaps TRBD1 (5 bases). With 2 bases removed from V and 1 base from J, the gap between germline ends came to 9 bases. From germline, CDR1 is MDHEN and CDR2 SYDVKM. The CDR3 totals 14 residues. CDR3 in DNA: TGTGCCAGCAGTTTACAGGGCCCATCCTACGAGCAGTACTTC. Its protein product is CASSLQGPSYEQYF. Complete variable domain (other parts from reference TRBV28 and TRBJ2-7): DVKVTQSSRYLVKRTGEKVFLECVQDMDHENMFWYRQDPGLGLRLIYFSYDVKMKEKGDIPEGYSVSREKKERFSLILESASTNQTSMYLCASSLQGPSYEQYFGPGTRLTVT.

V and J are TRBV9 and TRBJ1-2; the D is unclear. Germline loops: CDR1 SGDLS, CDR2 YYNGEE. The CDR3 has 11 amino acids. V lost 4 bases, J lost 2 bases, and 3 bases lay in between. In DNA form, the CDR3 reads TGTGCCAGCAGCAAGAACTATGGCTACACCTTC. Amino acid sequence: CASSKNYGYTF.

The chain carries TRBV19 and TRBJ2-7; D might be TRBD1 or TRBD2, each matching 5 bases. Deletions cut 7 bases from V and 6 bases from J, with 19 bases between. Germline V gene data show CDR1 as LNHDA and CDR2 as SQIVND (reference sequence). CDR3 size: 14 residues. This CDR3 is CASKRGTSYVEQYF. CDR3 nucleotides: TGTGCCAGTAAACGGGGCACATCCTACGTCGAGCAGTACTTC.

The chain uses TRBV11-3 and TRBJ2-1; TRBD2 matches at 8 bases. CDR1 is SGHNT, CDR2 YENEEA, per germline. CDR3 length: 17 residues. The V segment lost 4 bases and the J segment 5 bases; nucleotides outside the gene matches: 13. CDR3 protein: CASSSSGLAGINNEQFF. The CDR3, as DNA: TGTGCCAGCAGCTCCTCTGGCTTAGCGGGAATAAACAATGAGCAGTTCTTC.

This rearrangement joins TRBV30 to TRBJ2-3; a possible D gene is TRBD2 (6 bases). CDR3 length: 15 residues. Germline V gene sequence: CDR1 GTSNPN, CDR2 SVGIG (reference sequence). Trimming took 2 bases from V and 2 from J, leaving 14 bases between them. CDR3 residues: CAWSPLAGFTDTQYF. DNA for the CDR3: TGTGCCTGGAGTCCCCTCGCGGGGTTCACAGATACGCAGTATTTT.

The chain joins TRBV4-2 to TRBJ2-3, with D unclear. CDR3 size: 15 residues. Germline values: CDR1 LGHNA, CDR2 YNFKEQ. V lost 4 bases and J 0 bases, leaving 11 bases between the germline ends. The CDR3 bases are TGTGCCAGCAGCCCACCGGAGCTAAGCACAGATACGCAGTATTTT. This gives the protein CASSPPELSTDTQYF.

The V call is TRBV28, the J call TRBJ2-7; TRBD1 matches at 8 bases. Germline V gene lookup returns CDR1 MDHEN and CDR2 SYDVKM. This CDR3 region has 15 residues. The J segment lost 5 bases and the V segment lost 6 bases, leaving 12 bases of the junction unmatched. In nucleotides, the CDR3 is TGTGCCAGCAGAGGGACCGGGACAGGAAAAAACGAGCAGTACTTC. Protein product: CASRGTGTGKNEQYF.

The chain combines TRBV19 with TRBJ2-3; 9 bases line up with TRBD2. The CDR3 has 13 residues. Germline V CDR1 and CDR2: LNHDA, SQIVND (reference sequence). Germline trimming cut 9 bases from V and 6 bases from J; bases unmatched to any gene: 7. The CDR3 protein is CARPGTSLDTQYF. In DNA, the CDR3 is TGTGCCAGACCAGGGACTAGCTTGGATACGCAGTATTTT.

The rearrangement uses TRBV30 and TRBJ2-7; 7 bases agree with TRBD2. With V trimmed by 0 bases and J by 3 bases, 8 bases remained unmatched. Germline assignment: CDR1 GTSNPN and CDR2 SVGIG (reference sequence). The CDR3 is 15 amino acids. CDR3: CAWSVGQGGYYEQYF. As DNA, the CDR3 is TGTGCCTGGAGTGTAGGGCAGGGAGGGTACTACGAGCAGTACTTC.

This rearrangement joins TRBV5-1 to TRBJ1-6, with a weak D call TRBD1 (5 bases). The CDR3 contains 14 residues. The germline gives CDR1 SGHRS, CDR2 YFSETQ. V was pared by 1 base and J by 10 bases, with 12 bases between. The CDR3 coding sequence is TGCGCCAGCAGCTTGACTCAGGGTGAATCACCCCTCCACTTT. It specifies CASSLTQGESPLHF.

The chain combines TRBV14 with TRBJ2-7; no clear D. Trimming cost V 4 bases and J 2 bases, with 12 bases left between them. From germline, CDR1 is SGHDN and CDR2 FVKESK. This CDR3 has 14 amino acids. The CDR3 loop is CASSPSGPTYEQYF. In DNA, the CDR3 is TGTGCCAGCAGCCCCTCCGGGCCGACCTACGAGCAGTACTTC.